The rows below give T cell receptor beta chains drawn from one sample of a study of blood T cell repertoires in COVID-19. This table comes from immunoSEQ multiplex PCR, and its TCRdb copy is limited to in-frame clones, with some not included. The repertoire holds approximately 72,000 clones, roughly 88% seen once, with 25% to 35% in the top ten. Sequencing was carried out using peripheral blood. The receptor source for this set is a man aged 50-60 years with acute or convalescent COVID-19. Each CDR3 is given with its conserved first and last residue. The order of the fields is clone size, J gene, D gene, V gene, CDR3 protein, CDR3 DNA. The D gene is left open where the match is weak. Clone size is not always given. Where it is, it says once, few, many or a class for expanded clones.

clone size: NA; J gene: TRBJ1-1; D gene: NA; V gene: TRBV12-3/TRBV12-4; CDR3 protein: CASSGQDNTEAFF; CDR3 DNA: TGTGCCAGCAGTGGACAAGACAACACTGAAGCTTTCTTT
clone size: NA; J gene: TRBJ2-7; D gene: NA; V gene: TRBV3-1/TRBV3-2; CDR3 protein: CASSQDSLAGYTYEQYF; CDR3 DNA: TGTGCCAGCAGCCAAGATAGTCTGGCAGGGTACACCTACGAGCAGTACTTC
clone size: NA; J gene: TRBJ1-2; D gene: TRBD1; V gene: TRBV3-1/TRBV3-2; CDR3 protein: CASSQAQGAGGYTF; CDR3 DNA: TGTGCCAGCAGCCAAGCCCAGGGGGCGGGCGGCTACACCTTC
clone size: NA; J gene: TRBJ1-6; D gene: NA; V gene: TRBV18; CDR3 protein: CASSPSGSSYNSPLHF; CDR3 DNA: TGTGCCAGCTCACCAAGCGGTAGCTCCTATAATTCACCCCTCCACTTT
clone size: NA; J gene: TRBJ2-2; D gene: NA; V gene: TRBV7-2; CDR3 protein: CASSLATDTGELFF; CDR3 DNA: TGTGCCAGCAGCTTAGCCACGGACACCGGGGAGCTGTTTTTT
clone size: NA; J gene: TRBJ1-2; D gene: TRBD1; V gene: TRBV7-9; CDR3 protein: CASSLDRVDGYTF; CDR3 DNA: TGTGCCAGCAGCCTGGACAGGGTGGACGGCTACACCTTC
clone size: NA; J gene: TRBJ2-7; D gene: NA; V gene: TRBV10-2; CDR3 protein: CASSDVLAAEQFYEQYF; CDR3 DNA: TGCGCCAGCAGTGACGTGCTTGCGGCAGAGCAATTCTACGAGCAGTACTTC
clone size: NA; J gene: TRBJ1-6; D gene: TRBD1; V gene: TRBV27; CDR3 protein: CASSFSPPRQGFNSPLHF; CDR3 DNA: TGTGCCAGCAGCTTTTCCCCCCCACGACAGGGGTTTAATTCACCCCTCCACTTT
clone size: once; J gene: TRBJ2-7; D gene: NA; V gene: TRBV9; CDR3 protein: CASSVGAGTYEQYF; CDR3 DNA: TGTGCCAGCAGCGTAGGGGCAGGGACCTACGAGCAGTACTTC
clone size: NA; J gene: TRBJ1-2; D gene: NA; V gene: TRBV6-2/TRBV6-3; CDR3 protein: CASSSGGRTYGYTF; CDR3 DNA: TGTGCCAGCAGTTCAGGAGGGAGGACCTATGGCTACACCTTC
clone size: NA; J gene: TRBJ2-3; D gene: TRBD1; V gene: TRBV7-9; CDR3 protein: CASSLGTGLTDTQYF; CDR3 DNA: TGTGCCAGCAGCTTAGGGACAGGGTTGACAGATACGCAGTATTTT
clone size: NA; J gene: TRBJ1-6; D gene: NA; V gene: TRBV30; CDR3 protein: CAWSVSQGSSPLHF; CDR3 DNA: TGTGCCTGGAGTGTCAGCCAGGGGTCTTCACCCCTCCACTTT
clone size: NA; J gene: TRBJ2-7; D gene: TRBD1; V gene: TRBV6-1; CDR3 protein: CASSELGTVSYEQYF; CDR3 DNA: TGTGCCAGCAGTGAATTGGGGACAGTGTCCTACGAGCAGTACTTC
clone size: NA; J gene: TRBJ2-5; D gene: TRBD1; V gene: TRBV7-7; CDR3 protein: CASSSDRGQETQYF; CDR3 DNA: TGTGCCAGCAGCTCTGACAGGGGTCAAGAGACCCAGTACTTC
clone size: few; J gene: TRBJ2-7; D gene: NA; V gene: TRBV19; CDR3 protein: CASSMVRQAHQEQYF; CDR3 DNA: TGTGCCAGTAGTATGGTACGACAGGCCCATCAGGAGCAGTACTTC
clone size: NA; J gene: TRBJ2-5; D gene: TRBD2; V gene: TRBV5-1; CDR3 protein: CASSLASQGGETQYF; CDR3 DNA: TGCGCCAGCAGCTTGGCCTCGCAGGGAGGGGAGACCCAGTACTTC
clone size: NA; J gene: TRBJ2-7; D gene: NA; V gene: TRBV19; CDR3 protein: CASSQSLPPYEQYF; CDR3 DNA: TGTGCCAGTAGTCAAAGCCTCCCCCCCTACGAGCAGTACTTC
clone size: NA; J gene: TRBJ2-7; D gene: TRBD1; V gene: TRBV5-4; CDR3 protein: CASSELDRGHREQYF; CDR3 DNA: TGTGCCAGCAGCGAATTGGACAGGGGGCATCGGGAGCAGTACTTC
clone size: NA; J gene: TRBJ2-1; D gene: NA; V gene: TRBV11-3; CDR3 protein: CASSFAAGPGWEQFF; CDR3 DNA: TGTGCCAGCAGCTTTGCAGCGGGCCCTGGGTGGGAGCAGTTCTTC
clone size: once; J gene: TRBJ2-2; D gene: TRBD2; V gene: TRBV9; CDR3 protein: CASSVTSGGSTGELFF; CDR3 DNA: TGTGCCAGCAGCGTGACTAGCGGGGGGTCCACCGGGGAGCTGTTTTTT
clone size: NA; J gene: TRBJ1-5; D gene: NA; V gene: TRBV9; CDR3 protein: CASSAYEGSNQPQHF; CDR3 DNA: TGTGCCAGCAGCGCATATGAGGGTAGCAATCAGCCCCAGCATTTT
clone size: NA; J gene: TRBJ2-1; D gene: NA; V gene: TRBV29-1; CDR3 protein: CSVVRDSESYNEQFF; CDR3 DNA: TGCAGCGTTGTCCGTGACAGCGAATCCTACAATGAGCAGTTCTTC
clone size: NA; J gene: TRBJ1-1; D gene: NA; V gene: TRBV5-1; CDR3 protein: CASRQQGMNTEAFF; CDR3 DNA: TGCGCCAGCAGGCAACAGGGAATGAACACTGAAGCTTTCTTT
clone size: NA; J gene: TRBJ2-7; D gene: NA; V gene: TRBV7-6; CDR3 protein: CASSLGNGVQAYEQYF; CDR3 DNA: TGTGCCAGCAGCCTAGGAAATGGAGTCCAAGCCTACGAGCAGTACTTC
clone size: NA; J gene: TRBJ2-7; D gene: TRBD1; V gene: TRBV27; CDR3 protein: CASSPAGTGTYEQYF; CDR3 DNA: TGTGCCAGCAGTCCTGCCGGGACAGGGACCTACGAGCAGTACTTC
clone size: NA; J gene: TRBJ1-6; D gene: TRBD1; V gene: TRBV4-2; CDR3 protein: CASSQDLAGGVNSPLHF; CDR3 DNA: TGTGCCAGCAGCCAAGATCTGGCAGGGGGTGTTAATTCACCCCTCCACTTT
clone size: NA; J gene: TRBJ1-1; D gene: TRBD1; V gene: TRBV19; CDR3 protein: CASSPEGTGVMNTEAFF; CDR3 DNA: TGTGCCAGTAGCCCCGAAGGGACAGGAGTCATGAACACTGAAGCTTTCTTT
clone size: few; J gene: TRBJ1-1; D gene: NA; V gene: TRBV5-8; CDR3 protein: CASSLISPGTEAFF; CDR3 DNA: TGTGCCAGCAGCTTGATATCGCCGGGCACTGAAGCTTTCTTT
clone size: NA; J gene: TRBJ2-1; D gene: TRBD2; V gene: TRBV3-1/TRBV3-2; CDR3 protein: CASTLGLAPANEQFF; CDR3 DNA: TGTGCCAGCACCCTGGGACTAGCTCCGGCCAATGAGCAGTTCTTC
clone size: many; J gene: TRBJ2-1; D gene: TRBD2; V gene: TRBV7-3; CDR3 protein: CASSAGLGNNEQFF; CDR3 DNA: TGTGCCAGCAGCGCAGGACTAGGCAACAATGAGCAGTTCTTC
clone size: NA; J gene: TRBJ1-5; D gene: TRBD1; V gene: TRBV6-1; CDR3 protein: CASSAPRTGGNQPQHF; CDR3 DNA: TGTGCCAGCAGTGCCCCCCGGACAGGGGGCAATCAGCCCCAGCATTTT
clone size: NA; J gene: TRBJ1-2; D gene: NA; V gene: TRBV3-1/TRBV3-2; CDR3 protein: CASSPSGQTNYGYTF; CDR3 DNA: TGTGCCAGCAGCCCTTCCGGACAGACAAACTATGGCTACACCTTC
clone size: NA; J gene: TRBJ1-3; D gene: NA; V gene: TRBV27; CDR3 protein: CASSLGVQGTGNTIYF; CDR3 DNA: TGTGCCAGCAGTTTAGGGGTACAGGGTACTGGAAACACCATATATTTT
clone size: NA; J gene: TRBJ1-1; D gene: NA; V gene: TRBV2; CDR3 protein: CASSEALGGTEAFF; CDR3 DNA: TGTGCCAGCAGTGAAGCCTTGGGGGGCACTGAAGCTTTCTTT
clone size: NA; J gene: TRBJ2-5; D gene: NA; V gene: TRBV7-9; CDR3 protein: CASSPGSDGETQYF; CDR3 DNA: TGTGCCAGCAGCCCCGGGTCTGACGGGGAGACCCAGTACTTC